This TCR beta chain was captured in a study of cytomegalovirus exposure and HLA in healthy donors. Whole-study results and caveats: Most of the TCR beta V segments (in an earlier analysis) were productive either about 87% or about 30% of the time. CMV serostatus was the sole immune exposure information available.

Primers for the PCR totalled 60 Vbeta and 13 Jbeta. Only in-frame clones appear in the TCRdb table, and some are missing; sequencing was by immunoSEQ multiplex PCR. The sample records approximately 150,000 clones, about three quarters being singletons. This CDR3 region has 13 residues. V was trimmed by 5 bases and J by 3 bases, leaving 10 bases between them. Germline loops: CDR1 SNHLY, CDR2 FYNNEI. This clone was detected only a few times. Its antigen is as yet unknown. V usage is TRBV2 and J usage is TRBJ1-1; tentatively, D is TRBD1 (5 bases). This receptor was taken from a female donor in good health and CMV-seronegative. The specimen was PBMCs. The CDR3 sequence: CASSPAGDTEAFF. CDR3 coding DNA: TGTGCCAGCAGTCCCGCGGGGGACACTGAAGCTTTCTTT.